A selection of T cell receptor beta chains follows, all from one sample in a study of T cells in Graves' hyperthyroidism and ophthalmopathy. TCRdb called the multiplex PCR reads again in MiXCR, with one record for every CDR3 protein. Of some 350,000 distinct CDR3 sequences listed, roughly 25% are singletons. The sequencing sample was made of blood. The receptors were sampled from a man aged 50-60 years with Graves' hyperthyroidism. CDR3s include the opening cysteine and the closing phenylalanine or tryptophan. The D gene is left open where the match is weak. Rows may omit the clone size; those that give it use once, few, many or a size class.

TRBJ1-1	many	TRBV18	NA	CASSVVTEAFF	TGTGCCAGCTCGGTCGTCACTGAAGCTTTCTTT
TRBJ1-5	few	TRBV14	NA	CASSAYSNQPQHF	TGTGCCAGTAGTGCTTATAGCAATCAGCCCCAGCATTTT
TRBJ2-3	NA	TRBV5-1	NA	CASSSGHGGTDTQYF	TGCGCCAGCAGCTCAGGACACGGTGGGACAGATACGCAGTATTTT
TRBJ2-7	few	TRBV5-1	TRBD1	CASSLSGTGTYEQYF	TGCGCCAGCAGCTTGTCCGGGACAGGGACTTACGAGCAGTACTTC
TRBJ2-7	NA	TRBV20-1	NA	CSARGAGAYEQYF	TGCAGTGCTAGGGGGGCGGGGGCCTACGAGCAGTACTTC
TRBJ1-1	NA	TRBV28	NA	CASSEGGATEAFF	TGTGCCAGCAGCGAGGGGGGGGCAACTGAAGCTTTCTTT
TRBJ2-1	NA	TRBV6-1	TRBD1	CASSATGTSNEQFF	TGTGCCAGCAGCGCGACAGGGACCAGCAATGAGCAGTTCTTC
TRBJ2-1	NA	TRBV7-2	TRBD2	CTSSLFVTSGTWNEQFF	TGTACCAGCAGCTTATTTGTGACTAGCGGGACATGGAATGAGCAGTTCTTC
TRBJ1-1	NA	TRBV30	NA	CASTQGLPGTEAFF	TGTGCCAGTACCCAGGGTCTTCCCGGGACTGAAGCTTTCTTT
TRBJ1-5	few	TRBV28	NA	CASSSVGRSHQPQHF	TGTGCCAGCAGTTCGGTCGGGAGGAGTCATCAGCCCCAGCATTTT
TRBJ2-5	NA	TRBV6-9	NA	CASSYVGEETQYF	TGTGCCAGCAGTTACGTGGGAGAAGAGACCCAGTACTTC
TRBJ1-4	NA	TRBV20-1	TRBD1	CSARTGQMMANEKLFF	TGCAGTGCTAGGACGGGACAGATGATGGCCAATGAAAAACTGTTTTTT
TRBJ2-1	few	TRBV12-3/TRBV12-4	NA	CASSLDSGGNEQFF	TGTGCCAGCAGTTTAGATAGCGGCGGGAATGAGCAGTTCTTC
TRBJ2-5	many	TRBV7-8	NA	CASSKTAQETQYF	TGTGCCAGCAGCAAAACAGCGCAAGAGACCCAGTACTTC
TRBJ2-1	NA	TRBV9	TRBD2	CASSVASSGNNEQFF	TGTGCCAGCAGCGTAGCTAGTAGCGGGAACAATGAGCAGTTCTTC
TRBJ1-5	NA	TRBV28	NA	CASSQVINQPQHF	TGTGCCAGCAGCCAAGTGATCAATCAGCCCCAGCATTTT
TRBJ1-1	few	TRBV9	NA	CASSARGVSTEAFF	TGTGCCAGCAGCGCGAGGGGGGTCTCCACTGAAGCTTTCTTT